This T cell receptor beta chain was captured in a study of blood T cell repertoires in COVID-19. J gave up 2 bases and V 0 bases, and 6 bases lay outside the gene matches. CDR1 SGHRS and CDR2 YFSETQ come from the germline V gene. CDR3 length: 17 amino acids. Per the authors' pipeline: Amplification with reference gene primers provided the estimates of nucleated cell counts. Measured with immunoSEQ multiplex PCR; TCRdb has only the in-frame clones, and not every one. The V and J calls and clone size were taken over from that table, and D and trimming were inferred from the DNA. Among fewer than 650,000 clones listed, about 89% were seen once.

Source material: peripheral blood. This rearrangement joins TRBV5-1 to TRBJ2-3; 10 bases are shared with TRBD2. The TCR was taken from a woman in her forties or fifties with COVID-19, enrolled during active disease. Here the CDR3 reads CASSLVPSGGYTDTQYF. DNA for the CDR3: TGCGCCAGCAGCTTGGTTCCTAGCGGGGGATACACAGATACGCAGTATTTT. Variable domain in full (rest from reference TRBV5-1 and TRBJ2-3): KAGVTQTPRYLIKTRGQQVTLSCSPISGHRSVSWYQQTPGQGLQFLFEYFSETQRNKGNFPGRFSGRQFSNSRSEMNVSTLELGDSALYLCASSLVPSGGYTDTQYFGPGTRLTVL.